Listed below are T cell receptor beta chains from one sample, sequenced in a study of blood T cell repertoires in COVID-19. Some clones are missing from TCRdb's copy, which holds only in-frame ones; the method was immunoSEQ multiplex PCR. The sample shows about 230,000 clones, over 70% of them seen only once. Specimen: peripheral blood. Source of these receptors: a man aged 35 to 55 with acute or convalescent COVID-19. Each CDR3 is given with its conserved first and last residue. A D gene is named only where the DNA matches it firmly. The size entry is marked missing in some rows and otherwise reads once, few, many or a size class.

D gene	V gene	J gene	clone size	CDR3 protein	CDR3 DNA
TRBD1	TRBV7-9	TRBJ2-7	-	CASSLFRGRQNEQYF	TGTGCCAGCAGCTTATTTAGGGGGCGGCAGAACGAGCAGTACTTC
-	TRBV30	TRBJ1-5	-	CAWSVRGTNQPQHF	TGTGCCTGGAGTGTGCGCGGAACCAATCAGCCCCAGCATTTT
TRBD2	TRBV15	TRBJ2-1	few	CATSRPFRASGRGEEQFF	TGTGCCACCAGCAGACCCTTTCGGGCTAGCGGGAGAGGTGAGGAGCAGTTCTTC
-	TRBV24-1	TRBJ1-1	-	CATSDFKLNTEAFF	TGTGCCACCAGTGATTTCAAGCTGAACACTGAAGCTTTCTTT
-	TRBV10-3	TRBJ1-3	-	CATRSDSGNTIYF	TGTGCCACGCGATCCGACTCTGGAAACACCATATATTTT
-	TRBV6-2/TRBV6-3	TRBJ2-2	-	CASSPDSGVLAGELFF	TGTGCCAGCAGCCCTGATAGCGGTGTACTGGCCGGGGAGCTGTTTTTT
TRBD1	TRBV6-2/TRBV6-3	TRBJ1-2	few	CASSAPGQSSCVTF	TGTGCCAGCAGTGCTCCGGGACAGTCCTCATGCGTCACCTTC
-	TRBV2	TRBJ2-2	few	CASSEERSTGELFF	TGTGCCAGCAGTGAAGAGCGGTCCACCGGGGAGCTGTTTTTT
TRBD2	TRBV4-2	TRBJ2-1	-	CASSPRTSGLSSYNEQFF	TGTGCCAGCAGCCCCCGGACTAGCGGTCTGAGCTCCTACAATGAGCAGTTCTTC
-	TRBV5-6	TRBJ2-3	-	CASSMVAVTPLTDTQYF	TGTGCCAGCAGCATGGTCGCGGTTACCCCTTTGACAGATACGCAGTATTTT
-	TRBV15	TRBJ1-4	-	CATSRQQPFPNEKLFF	TGTGCCACCAGCAGACAACAACCGTTCCCTAATGAAAAACTGTTTTTT
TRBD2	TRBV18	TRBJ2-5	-	CASSPPRAGGDQETQYF	TGTGCCAGCTCACCACCGCGGGCGGGAGGGGACCAAGAGACCCAGTACTTC
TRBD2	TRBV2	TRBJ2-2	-	CASSRTSGGLTGELFF	TGTGCCAGCAGCAGGACTAGCGGGGGACTTACCGGGGAGCTGTTTTTT
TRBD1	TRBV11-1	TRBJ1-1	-	CASSPNRGWSTEAFF	TGTGCCAGCAGCCCCAACAGGGGGTGGAGCACTGAAGCTTTCTTT
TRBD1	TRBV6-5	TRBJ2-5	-	CASMRDRAETQYF	TGTGCCAGCATGAGGGACAGGGCAGAGACCCAGTACTTC
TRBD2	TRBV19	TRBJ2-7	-	CASSKTSGSVNEQYF	TGTGCCAGTAGTAAGACTAGCGGGTCAGTAAACGAGCAGTACTTC
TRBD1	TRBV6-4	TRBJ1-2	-	CASSGGTGKRSPFTQIGYTF	TGTGCCAGCAGTGGCGGGACAGGGAAAAGATCCCCCTTCACTCAGATTGGCTACACCTTC
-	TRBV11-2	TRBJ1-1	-	CASSKGWQGNTEAFF	TGTGCCAGCAGCAAAGGTTGGCAGGGGAACACTGAAGCTTTCTTT
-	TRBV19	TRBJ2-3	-	CASSPLEGTWDGTDTQYF	TGTGCCAGTAGTCCCCTCGAGGGTACGTGGGATGGTACAGATACGCAGTATTTT
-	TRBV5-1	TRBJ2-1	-	CASSLVRGSYNEQFF	TGCGCCAGCAGCTTGGTTCGGGGATCCTACAATGAGCAGTTCTTC
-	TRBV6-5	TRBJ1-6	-	CASTRESYNSPLHF	TGTGCCAGCACCCGGGAGTCCTATAATTCACCCCTCCACTTT
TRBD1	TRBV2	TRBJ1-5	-	CASVRGDGNQPQHF	TGTGCCAGCGTCAGGGGGGATGGCAATCAGCCCCAGCATTTT
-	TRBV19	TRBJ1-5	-	CASSEQGINQPQHF	TGTGCCAGTAGCGAACAGGGAATCAATCAGCCCCAGCATTTT
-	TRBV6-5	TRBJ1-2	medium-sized	CASENLGRMDGYTF	TGTGCCAGCGAGAACCTGGGGAGAATGGATGGCTACACCTTC
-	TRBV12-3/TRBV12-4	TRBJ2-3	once	CASSLLTDTQYF	TGTGCCAGCAGCCTTCTTACAGATACGCAGTATTTT
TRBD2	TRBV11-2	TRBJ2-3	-	CASSLGPRLAGITDTQYF	TGTGCCAGCAGCTTAGGCCCCAGACTAGCGGGAATTACAGATACGCAGTATTTT
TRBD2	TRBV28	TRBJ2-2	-	CATLAGANTGELFF	TGTGCCACTCTAGCGGGAGCGAACACCGGGGAGCTGTTTTTT
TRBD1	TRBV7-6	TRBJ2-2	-	CASSSLNRDRSPGELFF	TGTGCCAGCAGCTCCCTGAACCGGGACAGGTCCCCCGGGGAGCTGTTTTTT
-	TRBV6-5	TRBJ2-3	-	CASSPRETDTQYF	TGTGCCAGCAGTCCGAGGGAGACAGATACGCAGTATTTT
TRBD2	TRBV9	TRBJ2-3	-	CASSVGGRAQDTQYF	TGTGCCAGCAGCGTAGGCGGGAGGGCCCAAGATACGCAGTATTTT
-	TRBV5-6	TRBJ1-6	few	CASSLGQYNSPLHF	TGTGCCAGCAGCTTGGGGCAGTATAATTCACCCCTCCACTTT
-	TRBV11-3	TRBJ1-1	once	CASSLGPTAEAFF	TGTGCCAGCAGCTTAGGTCCTACTGCTGAAGCTTTCTTT
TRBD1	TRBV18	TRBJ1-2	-	CASSPGQGDYGYTF	TGTGCCAGCTCACCCGGACAGGGGGACTATGGCTACACCTTC
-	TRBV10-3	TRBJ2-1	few	CAISEEGLGYNEQFF	TGTGCCATCAGTGAGGAGGGACTGGGCTACAATGAGCAGTTCTTC
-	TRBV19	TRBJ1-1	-	CASSESHRVNTEAFF	TGTGCCAGTAGTGAATCTCACAGGGTTAACACTGAAGCTTTCTTT
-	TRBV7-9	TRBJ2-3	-	CASSHTGSKGDTQYF	TGTGCCAGCAGCCACACAGGGAGTAAGGGAGATACGCAGTATTTT
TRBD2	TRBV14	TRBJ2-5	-	CASSQAGLAGVKTQYF	TGTGCCAGCAGCCAAGCGGGACTAGCGGGAGTAAAGACCCAGTACTTC
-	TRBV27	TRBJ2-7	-	CASSPWASARYEQYF	TGTGCCAGCAGCCCCTGGGCTAGCGCGCGCTACGAGCAGTACTTC
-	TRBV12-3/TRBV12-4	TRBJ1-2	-	CASSPRVEYGYTF	TGTGCCAGCAGTCCTCGCGTGGAGTATGGCTACACCTTC
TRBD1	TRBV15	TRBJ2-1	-	CATSRGTGVDEQFF	TGTGCCACCAGCAGGGGGACAGGGGTCGATGAGCAGTTCTTC
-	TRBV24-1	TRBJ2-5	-	CATSDFFTPETQYF	TGTGCCACCAGTGATTTCTTCACACCAGAGACCCAGTACTTC
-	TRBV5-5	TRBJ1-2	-	CASSFDRGYRYGYTF	TGTGCCAGCAGCTTTGATAGGGGATATCGATATGGCTACACCTTC
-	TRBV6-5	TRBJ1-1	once	CASSYSREAEAFF	TGTGCCAGCAGTTACTCCAGGGAGGCAGAAGCTTTCTTT
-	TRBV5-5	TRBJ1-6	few	CASSSDHDKVDSPLHF	TGTGCCAGCAGCTCCGACCATGACAAAGTGGATTCACCCCTCCACTTT
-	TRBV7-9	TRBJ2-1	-	CASSLGGTNEQFF	TGTGCCAGCAGCTTGGGGGGTACCAATGAGCAGTTCTTC
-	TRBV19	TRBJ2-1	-	CASSYIWTRGQANEQFF	TGTGCCAGTAGTTACATATGGACTAGGGGACAGGCCAATGAGCAGTTCTTC
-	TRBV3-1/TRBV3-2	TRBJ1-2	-	CASSQDRGGGYGYTF	TGTGCCAGCAGCCAAGACAGGGGAGGGGGCTATGGCTACACCTTC
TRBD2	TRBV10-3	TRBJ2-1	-	CAISFLAGEGNEQFF	TGTGCCATCAGTTTTCTAGCGGGAGAGGGGAATGAGCAGTTCTTC
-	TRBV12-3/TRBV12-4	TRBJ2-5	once	CASSWRGRETQYF	TGTGCCAGCAGTTGGAGGGGTCGAGAGACCCAGTACTTC
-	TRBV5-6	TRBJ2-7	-	CASSFRQGLSYEQYF	TGTGCCAGCAGCTTTCGACAGGGACTCTCCTACGAGCAGTACTTC
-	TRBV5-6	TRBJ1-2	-	CASSLAREAGYTF	TGTGCCAGCAGCTTGGCTAGGGAGGCGGGCTACACCTTC
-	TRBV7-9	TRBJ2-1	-	CASSLLAHHEQFF	TGTGCCAGCAGCTTATTGGCTCACCATGAGCAGTTCTTC
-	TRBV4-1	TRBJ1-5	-	CASSQAGGGQPQHF	TGCGCCAGCAGCCAAGCGGGGGGCGGACAGCCCCAGCATTTT